Listed here are 25 T cell receptor beta chains from one sample, sequenced in a study of cytomegalovirus exposure and HLA in healthy donors. PCR primers comprised 60 Vbeta and 13 Jbeta primers. Here immunoSEQ multiplex PCR was the method, and the copy in TCRdb shows in-frame clones only, minus some. The sample has 100,000 or so clones; approximately 80% are singletons. Source material: PBMCs. These receptor sequences come from a female donor in good health and CMV-seronegative.

The genes are TRBV1 and TRBJ2-7; the table's D call of TRBD2 was not tested on the DNA. TRBV1 is a pseudogene. This CDR3 is 19 amino acids long. The CDR3 DNA sequence: TGCACCAGCAGCCAAGATTCGGGGGGGGTCGCTAGCGAGTCCTACGAGCAGTACTTC. Encoded protein: CTSSQDSGGVASESYEQYF.

V is TRBV7-6 and J is TRBJ2-7, with D tentatively TRBD2 (6 bases). CDR1 SGHVS and CDR2 FNYEAQ come from the germline V gene. V lost 3 bases to trimming and J lost 1 base, with 10 bases between them. The CDR3 extends over 14 amino acids. CDR3 protein: CASSFRRGSYEQYF. As DNA, the CDR3 is TGTGCCAGCAGCTTTAGGCGGGGTTCCTACGAGCAGTACTTC.

The chain couples TRBV29-1 to TRBJ1-2; TRBD1 matches at 9 bases. The germline CDR1 and CDR2 sequences are SQVTM and ANQGSEA. The CDR3 is 14 amino acids. The ends lost 1 base at V and 8 bases at J; junction bases unmatched: 8. The CDR3 DNA follows: TGCAGCGTTGAAGGGGGGGACAGGGAGGGCGGCTACACCTTC. It translates to CSVEGGDREGGYTF.

This chain links TRBV30 with TRBJ2-3; 7 nucleotides match TRBD2. CDR1 GTSNPN and CDR2 SVGIG come from the germline V gene (reference sequence). Unmatched junction bases numbered 4, after V lost 0 bases and J lost 4 bases. The CDR3 sequence is 14 residues long. The CDR3 spells CAWSVGGGSDTQYF. For the CDR3, the DNA is TGTGCCTGGAGTGTTGGCGGGGGATCAGATACGCAGTATTTT.

This clone appeared a single time. The CDR3 DNA follows: TGTGCCAGCAGTTTACGCGGGGGGTCCTACTACGAGCAGTACTTC. Translated: CASSLRGGSYYEQYF. The chain recombines TRBV27 with TRBJ2-7; TRBD2 matches at 8 bases. The CDR3 extends over 15 amino acids. V shed 2 bases and J 3 bases; nucleotides not matched to a gene: 6. Germline V gene sequence: CDR1 MNHEY, CDR2 SMNVEV (reference sequence).

This clone was picked up a small number of times. The chain combines TRBV10-3 with TRBJ1-1; 7 nucleotides match TRBD1. The CDR3 extends over 15 amino acids. V lost 2 bases and J lost 5; bases outside the gene matches: 8. Germline V gives CDR1 ENHRY, CDR2 SYGVKD. CDR3 sequence reads: CAISEQRGLGTEAFF. The CDR3 DNA reads TGTGCCATCAGTGAGCAGAGGGGGCTGGGGACTGAAGCTTTCTTT.

This rearrangement joins TRBV15 to TRBJ2-1; 7 bases map to TRBD2. With V trimmed by 8 bases and J by 3 bases, 7 bases remained unmatched. Germline CDR1 and CDR2: LNHNV and YYDKDF (reference sequence). The CDR3 spans 14 residues. CDR3 sequence reads: CATARRTSYNEQFF. The DNA for the CDR3 is TGTGCCACCGCCCGCCGGACTAGCTACAATGAGCAGTTCTTC.

This clone is a singleton in its sample. V is TRBV9 and J is TRBJ2-1; TRBD1 agrees at 7 bases. Germline V gene data show CDR1 as SGDLS and CDR2 as YYNGEE. CDR3 length equals 15 residues. V shed 2 bases, J shed 4 bases, and the junction held 6 bases outside the gene matches. The CDR3 loop is CASSVTGTEYNEQFF. CDR3 sequence (DNA): TGTGCCAGCAGCGTTACCGGGACAGAATACAATGAGCAGTTCTTC. Complete variable domain (other parts from reference TRBV9 and TRBJ2-1): DSGVTQTPKHLITATGQRVTLRCSPRSGDLSVYWYQQSLDQGLQFLIQYYNGEERAKGNILERFSAQQFPDLHSELNLSSLELGDSALYFCASSVTGTEYNEQFFGPGTRLTVL.

The sample holds one count of this clone. The genes are TRBV7-2 and TRBJ2-5; TRBD2 matches 10 bases. CDR3 length equals 16 residues. The J segment lost 0 bases and the V segment lost 6 bases, leaving 7 bases of the junction unmatched. CDR1 and CDR2 from the germline V gene are SGHTA and FQGNSA. CDR3 sequence: CASSQGLAYYQETQYF. The CDR3 coding sequence is TGTGCCAGCAGTCAGGGACTAGCGTACTACCAAGAGACCCAGTACTTC.

This sequence joins TRBV7-2 and TRBJ2-3; 9 positions agree with TRBD1. The CDR3 consists of 15 residues. Germline V gives CDR1 SGHTA, CDR2 FQGNSA. V shed 4 bases and J 4 bases; nucleotides not matched to a gene: 6. DNA for the CDR3: TGTGCCAGCAGCTCCTGGACAGGGGTGGCAGATACGCAGTATTTT. Amino acids: CASSSWTGVADTQYF.

This clone was recorded once. The rearrangement uses TRBV7-9 and TRBJ2-3, with 8 bases that match TRBD2. Germline CDR1 and CDR2: SEHNR and FQNEAQ (reference sequence). The junction had 2 bases not matched to a gene; V was cut back by 0 bases and J by 3 bases. The CDR3 is 15 amino acids. The CDR3 reads CASSLASGTTDTQYF. The DNA for the CDR3 is TGTGCCAGCAGCTTAGCTAGCGGGACTACAGATACGCAGTATTTT.

This clone has a handful of counts. This chain links TRBV6-1 with TRBJ2-2; TRBD2 agrees at 9 bases. V shed 10 bases and J 6 bases; nucleotides not matched to a gene: 6. The CDR3 spans 13 residues. Per germline, CDR1 MNHNS and CDR2 SASEGT. Here the CDR3 DNA reads TGTGCCATTTCGGCGGGGGGGGCCGGGGAGCTGTTTTTT. This gives the protein CAISAGGAGELFF.

The chain recombines TRBV30 with TRBJ2-5; 7 bases map to TRBD1. The CDR3 has 14 residues. Germline CDR1 is GTSNPN and CDR2 is SVGIG (reference sequence). Trimming cost V 3 bases and J 3 bases; bases outside gene matches: 7. In nucleotides, the CDR3 is TGTGCCTGGAGCCTGGACAGGAAAAAAGAGACCCAGTACTTC. This translates into CAWSLDRKKETQYF.

The gene calls are TRBV2 and TRBJ2-3; no clear D. V shed 7 bases and J shed 0 bases, with 5 bases lying between them. The V gene's germline CDR1 is SNHLY and CDR2 FYNNEI. This CDR3 comprises 12 residues. The CDR3 coding sequence is TGTGCCAGCAAACAGAGCACAGATACGCAGTATTTT. Translation gives CASKQSTDTQYF.

This clone was recorded only once. V and J are TRBV7-9 and TRBJ1-2, with D tentatively TRBD1 (6 bases). Germline values: CDR1 SEHNR, CDR2 FQNEAQ (reference sequence). The CDR3 is 14 amino acids. V was trimmed by 4 bases and J by 4 bases, leaving 13 bases between them. CDR3 region: CASSSAGVGYGYTF. The CDR3 coding sequence is TGTGCCAGCAGCTCCGCAGGGGTTGGCTATGGCTACACCTTC.

This clone has just one count. V gene TRBV19 combines with J gene TRBJ2-5; unclear D gene. The J call may be wrong; the DNA end is better matched by TRBJ2-7. Germline CDR1 is LNHDA and CDR2 is SQIVND (reference sequence). This CDR3 comprises 13 residues. The CDR3 coding sequence is TGTGCCAGTAGTATAAGTTTAGATTACGAGCAGTACTTC. Amino acids: CASSISLDYEQYF.

V gene TRBV21-1 combines with J gene TRBJ1-5. TRBV21-1 is marked as a pseudogene. The CDR3 extends over 16 amino acids. CDR3 loop: CASAGDTVRRNQPQHF. The CDR3 nucleotides read TGTGCCAGCGCCGGGGATACGGTCAGAAGGAATCAGCCCCAGCATTTT.

The rearrangement joins TRBV11-3 to TRBJ2-1; D is unclear. Trimming stripped 4 bases from V and 8 bases from J, with 21 bases between. The CDR3 totals 16 residues. CDR1 SGHNT and CDR2 YENEEA come from the germline V gene. CDR3 region: CASSYGSPPNRDEQFF. As DNA, the CDR3 is TGTGCCAGCAGCTACGGTAGTCCCCCAAACCGGGATGAGCAGTTCTTC.

The chain has TRBV9 and TRBJ2-7; D is unresolved. This CDR3 has 15 amino acids. Germline CDR1 and CDR2: SGDLS and YYNGEE. V shed 3 bases and J shed 5 bases, with 18 bases lying between them. In nucleotides, the CDR3 is TGTGCCAGCAGCGCCGGTTTAGGTAGCCCCAACGAGCAGTACTTC. Protein product: CASSAGLGSPNEQYF.

The chain employs TRBV11-2 and TRBJ2-1; 8 positions agree with TRBD2. The CDR3 loop spans 13 amino acids. J gave up 6 bases and V 5 bases, and 3 bases lay outside the gene matches. From germline, CDR1 is SGHAT and CDR2 FQNNGV. CDR3 region: CASSLSGVNEQFF. As DNA, the CDR3 is TGTGCCAGCAGCCTTAGCGGGGTCAATGAGCAGTTCTTC.

CDR3 sequence: CASSDWGQGASPLHF. The DNA for the CDR3 is TGTGCCAGCAGTGACTGGGGACAGGGTGCTTCACCCCTCCACTTT. The chain has TRBV2 and TRBJ1-6; 9 bases align to TRBD1. CDR1 is SNHLY, CDR2 FYNNEI, per germline. The CDR3 runs to 15 residues. V shed 3 bases, J shed 9 bases, and the junction held 6 bases outside the gene matches.

The chain employs TRBV20-1 and TRBJ2-5; unclear D gene. Trimming removed 8 bases from V and 7 bases from J, with 14 bases in between. Germline CDR1 is DFQATT and CDR2 is SNEGSKA (reference sequence). The CDR3 length is 11 residues. The CDR3 DNA follows: TGCAGTTCGGCGACGAGAGGGACCCAGTACTTC. It translates to CSSATRGTQYF.

V gene TRBV5-1 combines with J gene TRBJ2-5; 7 nucleotides agree with TRBD2. The CDR3 sequence is 15 residues long. J gave up 3 bases and V 3 bases, and 8 bases lay outside the gene matches. Germline CDR1 reads SGHRS; CDR2 reads YFSETQ. The CDR3 protein is CASSSYLADEETQYF. The CDR3 coding sequence is TGCGCCAGCAGCTCCTACCTAGCGGATGAAGAGACCCAGTACTTC.

The gene calls are TRBV13 and TRBJ2-5; TRBD2 matches at 10 bases. Per germline, CDR1 PRHDT and CDR2 FYEKMQ (reference sequence). The CDR3 is 17 residues long. V was pared by 4 bases and J by 0 bases, with 8 bases of the junction left unmatched. CDR3 sequence (DNA): TGTGCCAGCAGCTACCCTAGCGGGGGTAAGAACCAAGAGACCCAGTACTTC. Its translation: CASSYPSGGKNQETQYF.

This chain connects TRBV9 to TRBJ2-7; TRBD2 aligns across 8 bases. The CDR3 has 15 amino acids. CDR1 is SGDLS, CDR2 YYNGEE, per germline. The V gene end was trimmed by 0 bases and the J gene end by 3 bases; junction bases not matched to a gene: 5. CDR3 residues: CASSVGAGARYEQYF. CDR3 DNA: TGTGCCAGCAGCGTAGGAGCGGGGGCACGCTACGAGCAGTACTTC.